Sequencing of this T cell receptor beta chain was carried out in a study of shared clonotypes between healthy human individuals. Regarding this clone: The sample holds other DNA sequences that translate to the same CDR3.

This CDR3 spans 13 amino acids. The V end lost 3 bases, the J end lost 1 base, and 6 bases lay between the germline ends. Per the germline V gene, CDR1 is KGHSH and CDR2 is LQKENI. Method: immunoSEQ multiplex PCR; TCRdb's copy keeps in-frame clones and lacks some. The top ten hold 0.1% to 0.15% of the sample, which has 2 million to 2.5 million clones, roughly 95% seen once. Sequenced: naive CD4+ T cells sorted from blood. The subset: CD45RA+ positively selected. The V call is TRBV18, the J call TRBJ2-5; D is uncertain. The source is a young man in good health. The CDR3 sequence is CASSPKAQETQYF. CDR3 DNA sequence: TGTGCCAGCTCACCTAAAGCCCAAGAGACCCAGTACTTC.